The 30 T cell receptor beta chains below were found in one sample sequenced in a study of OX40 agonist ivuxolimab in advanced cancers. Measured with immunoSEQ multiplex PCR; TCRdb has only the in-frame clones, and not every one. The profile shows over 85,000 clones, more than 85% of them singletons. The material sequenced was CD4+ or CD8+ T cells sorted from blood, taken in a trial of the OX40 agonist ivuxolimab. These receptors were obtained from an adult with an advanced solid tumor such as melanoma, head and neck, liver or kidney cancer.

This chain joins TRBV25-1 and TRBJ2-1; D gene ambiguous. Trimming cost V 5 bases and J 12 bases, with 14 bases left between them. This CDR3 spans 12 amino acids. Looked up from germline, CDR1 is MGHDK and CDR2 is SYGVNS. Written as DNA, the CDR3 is TGTGCCAGCAGTAATGGGTTCAGAACGCAGTTCTTC. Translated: CASSNGFRTQFF. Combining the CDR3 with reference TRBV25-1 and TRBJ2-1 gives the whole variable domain EADIYQTPRYLVIGTGKKITLECSQTMGHDKMYWYQQDPGMELHLIHYSYGVNSTEKGDLSSESTVSRIRTEHFPLTLESARPSHTSQYLCASSNGFRTQFFGPGTRLTVL.

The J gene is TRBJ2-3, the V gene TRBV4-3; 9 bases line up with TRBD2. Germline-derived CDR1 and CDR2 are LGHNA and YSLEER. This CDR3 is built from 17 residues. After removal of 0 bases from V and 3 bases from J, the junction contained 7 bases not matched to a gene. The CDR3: CASSQEGREGLTDTQYF. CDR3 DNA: TGCGCCAGCAGCCAAGAGGGGCGGGAGGGCCTAACAGATACGCAGTATTTT.

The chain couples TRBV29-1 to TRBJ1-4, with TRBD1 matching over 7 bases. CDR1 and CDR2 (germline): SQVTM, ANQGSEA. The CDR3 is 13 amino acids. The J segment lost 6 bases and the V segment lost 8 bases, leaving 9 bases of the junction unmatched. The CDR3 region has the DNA TGCAGCTCGGCGACAGGGAGCGATGAAAAACTGTTTTTT. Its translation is CSSATGSDEKLFF.

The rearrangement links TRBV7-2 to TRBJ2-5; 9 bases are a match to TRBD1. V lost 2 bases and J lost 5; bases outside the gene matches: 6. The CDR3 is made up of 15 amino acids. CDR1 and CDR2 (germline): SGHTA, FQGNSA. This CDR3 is CASSLQTGGRETQYF. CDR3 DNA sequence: TGTGCCAGCAGCTTACAGACAGGGGGAAGGGAGACCCAGTACTTC.

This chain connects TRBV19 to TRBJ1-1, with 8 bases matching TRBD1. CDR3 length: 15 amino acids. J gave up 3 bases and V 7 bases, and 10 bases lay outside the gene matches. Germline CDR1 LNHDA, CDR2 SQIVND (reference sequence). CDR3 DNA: TGTGCCAGTAAAAGGCCGGGACAGGAATACACTGAAGCTTTCTTT. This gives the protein CASKRPGQEYTEAFF.

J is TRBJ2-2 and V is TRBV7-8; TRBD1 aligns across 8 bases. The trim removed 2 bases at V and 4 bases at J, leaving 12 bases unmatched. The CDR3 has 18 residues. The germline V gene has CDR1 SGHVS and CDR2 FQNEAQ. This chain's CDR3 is CASSLRNRGLRGTGELFF. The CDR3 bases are TGTGCCAGCAGCTTACGGAACAGGGGGTTACGGGGCACCGGGGAGCTGTTTTTT.

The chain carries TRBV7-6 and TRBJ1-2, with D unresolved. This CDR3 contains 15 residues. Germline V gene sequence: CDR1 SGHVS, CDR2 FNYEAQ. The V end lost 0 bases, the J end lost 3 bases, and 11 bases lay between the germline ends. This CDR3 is CASSLATGNDYGYTF. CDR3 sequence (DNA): TGTGCCAGCAGCTTAGCCACGGGTAACGACTATGGCTACACCTTC.

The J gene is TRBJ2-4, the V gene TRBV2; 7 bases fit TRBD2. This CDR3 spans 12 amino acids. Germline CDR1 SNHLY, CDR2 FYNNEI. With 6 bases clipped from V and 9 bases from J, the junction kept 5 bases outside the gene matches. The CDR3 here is CASRGTTSIQYF. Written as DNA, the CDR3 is TGTGCCAGCAGAGGGACTACTAGCATTCAGTACTTC.

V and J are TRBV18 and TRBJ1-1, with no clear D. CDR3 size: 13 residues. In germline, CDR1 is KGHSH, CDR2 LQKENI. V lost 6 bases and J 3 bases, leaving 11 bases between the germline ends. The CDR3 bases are TGTGCCAGCTCGTCCAATATCGACACTGAAGCTTTCTTT. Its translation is CASSSNIDTEAFF.

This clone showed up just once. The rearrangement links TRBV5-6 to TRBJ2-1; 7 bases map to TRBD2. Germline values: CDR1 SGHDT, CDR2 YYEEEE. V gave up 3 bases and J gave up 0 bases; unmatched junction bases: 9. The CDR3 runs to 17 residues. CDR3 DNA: TGTGCCAGCAGCTCCTTAGCGGGCCTTAGCTCCTACAATGAGCAGTTCTTC. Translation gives CASSSLAGLSSYNEQFF.

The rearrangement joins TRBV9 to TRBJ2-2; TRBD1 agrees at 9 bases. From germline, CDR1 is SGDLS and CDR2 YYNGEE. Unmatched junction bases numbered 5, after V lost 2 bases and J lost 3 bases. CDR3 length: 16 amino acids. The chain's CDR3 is CASSVSGQGYTGELFF. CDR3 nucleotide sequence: TGTGCCAGCAGCGTCTCGGGACAGGGTTACACCGGGGAGCTGTTTTTT.

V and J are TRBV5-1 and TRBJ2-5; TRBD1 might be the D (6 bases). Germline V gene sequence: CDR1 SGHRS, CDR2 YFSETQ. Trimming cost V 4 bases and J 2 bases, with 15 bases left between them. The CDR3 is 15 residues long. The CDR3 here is CASSPSPTGQETQYF. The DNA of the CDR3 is TGCGCCAGCAGCCCGAGTCCGACAGGACAAGAGACCCAGTACTTC.

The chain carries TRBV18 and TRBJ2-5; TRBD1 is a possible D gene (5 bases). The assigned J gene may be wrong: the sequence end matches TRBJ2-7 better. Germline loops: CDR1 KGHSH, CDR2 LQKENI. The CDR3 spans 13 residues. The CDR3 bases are TGTGCCAGCTCACCACCAGGGGCCCACGAGCAGTACTTC. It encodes CASSPPGAHEQYF.

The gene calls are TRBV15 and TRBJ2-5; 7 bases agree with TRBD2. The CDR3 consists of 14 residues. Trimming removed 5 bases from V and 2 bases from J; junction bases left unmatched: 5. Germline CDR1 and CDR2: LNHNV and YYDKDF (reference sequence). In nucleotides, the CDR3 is TGTGCCACCAGCCCGGGGGGTAGGCAAGAGACCCAGTACTTC. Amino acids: CATSPGGRQETQYF.

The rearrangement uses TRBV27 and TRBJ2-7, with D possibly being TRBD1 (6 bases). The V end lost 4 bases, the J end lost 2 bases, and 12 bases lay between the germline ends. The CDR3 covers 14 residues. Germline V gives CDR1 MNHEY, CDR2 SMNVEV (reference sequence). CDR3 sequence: CASSSQTGTYEQYF. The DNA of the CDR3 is TGTGCCAGCAGTTCACAAACAGGGACCTACGAGCAGTACTTC.

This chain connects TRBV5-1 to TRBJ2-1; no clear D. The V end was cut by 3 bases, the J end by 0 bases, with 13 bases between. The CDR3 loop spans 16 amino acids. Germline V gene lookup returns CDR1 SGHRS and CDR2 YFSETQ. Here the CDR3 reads CASSSGSPSSYNEQFF. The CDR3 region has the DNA TGCGCCAGCAGCTCCGGGTCTCCGAGCTCCTACAATGAGCAGTTCTTC.

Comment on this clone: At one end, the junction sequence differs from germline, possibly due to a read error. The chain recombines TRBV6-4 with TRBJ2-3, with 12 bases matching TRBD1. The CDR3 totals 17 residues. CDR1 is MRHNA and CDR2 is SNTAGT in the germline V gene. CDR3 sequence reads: CASSYSGQGAVSDTQYF. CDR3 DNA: TGTGCCAGCAGTTACTCGGGACAGGGGGCTGTGTCAGATACGCAGTATTTT.

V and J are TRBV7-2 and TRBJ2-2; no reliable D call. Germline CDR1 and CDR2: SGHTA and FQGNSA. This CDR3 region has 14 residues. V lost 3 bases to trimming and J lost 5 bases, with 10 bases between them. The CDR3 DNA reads TGTGCCAGCAGCTTTCAGACTCTAACCGGGGAGCTGTTTTTT. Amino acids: CASSFQTLTGELFF.

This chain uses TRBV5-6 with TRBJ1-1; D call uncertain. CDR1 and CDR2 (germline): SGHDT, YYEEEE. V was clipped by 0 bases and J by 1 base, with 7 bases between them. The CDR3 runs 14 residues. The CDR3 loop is CASSLELGNTEAFF. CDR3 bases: TGTGCCAGCAGCTTGGAACTTGGGAACACTGAAGCTTTCTTT.

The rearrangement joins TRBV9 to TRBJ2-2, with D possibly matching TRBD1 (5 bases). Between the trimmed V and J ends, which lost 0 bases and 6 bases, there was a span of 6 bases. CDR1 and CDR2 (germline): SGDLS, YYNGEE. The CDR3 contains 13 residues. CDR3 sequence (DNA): TGTGCCAGCAGCGTAGAGGGGTCCGGGGAGCTGTTTTTT. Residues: CASSVEGSGELFF.

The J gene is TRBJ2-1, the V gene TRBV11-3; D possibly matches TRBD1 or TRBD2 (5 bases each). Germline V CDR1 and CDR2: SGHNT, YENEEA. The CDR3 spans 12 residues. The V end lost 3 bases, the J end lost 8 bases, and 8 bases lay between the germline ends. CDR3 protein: CASSFQGDEQFF. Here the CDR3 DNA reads TGTGCCAGCAGCTTTCAGGGAGATGAGCAGTTCTTC.

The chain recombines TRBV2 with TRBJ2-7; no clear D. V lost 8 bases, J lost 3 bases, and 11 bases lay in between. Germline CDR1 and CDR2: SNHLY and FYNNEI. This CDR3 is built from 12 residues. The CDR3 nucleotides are TGTGCCAGCTCCACTACCGGCTACGAGCAGTACTTC. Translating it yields CASSTTGYEQYF.

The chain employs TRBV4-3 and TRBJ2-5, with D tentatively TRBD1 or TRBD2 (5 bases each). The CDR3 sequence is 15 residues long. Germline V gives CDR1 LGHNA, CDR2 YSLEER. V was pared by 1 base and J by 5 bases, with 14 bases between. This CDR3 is CASSQGLGVQETQYF. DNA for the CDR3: TGCGCCAGCAGCCAAGGATTGGGGGTCCAGGAGACCCAGTACTTC.

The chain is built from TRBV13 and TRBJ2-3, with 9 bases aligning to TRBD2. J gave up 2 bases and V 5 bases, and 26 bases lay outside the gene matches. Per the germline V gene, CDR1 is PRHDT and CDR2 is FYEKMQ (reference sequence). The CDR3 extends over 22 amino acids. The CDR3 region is CASSPHFFIAGVFVPPTDTQYF. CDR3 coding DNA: TGTGCCAGCAGCCCCCACTTCTTTATAGCGGGAGTTTTCGTCCCCCCCACAGATACGCAGTATTTT. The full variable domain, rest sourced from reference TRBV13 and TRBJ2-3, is AAGVIQSPRHLIKEKRETATLKCYPIPRHDTVYWYQQGPGQDPQFLISFYEKMQSDKGSIPDRFSAQQFSDYHSELNMSSLELGDSALYFCASSPHFFIAGVFVPPTDTQYFGPGTRLTVL.

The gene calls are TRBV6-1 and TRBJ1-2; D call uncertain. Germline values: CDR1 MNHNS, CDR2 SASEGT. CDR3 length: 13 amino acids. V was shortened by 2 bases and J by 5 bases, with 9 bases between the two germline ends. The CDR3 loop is CASSENVGYGYTF. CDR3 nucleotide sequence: TGTGCCAGCAGTGAAAACGTAGGATATGGCTACACCTTC.

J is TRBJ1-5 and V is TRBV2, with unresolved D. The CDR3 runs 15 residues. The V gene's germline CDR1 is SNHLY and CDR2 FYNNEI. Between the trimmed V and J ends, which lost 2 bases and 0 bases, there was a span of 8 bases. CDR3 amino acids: CASSEWGNSNQPQHF. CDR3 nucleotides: TGTGCCAGCAGTGAATGGGGAAATAGCAATCAGCCCCAGCATTTT.

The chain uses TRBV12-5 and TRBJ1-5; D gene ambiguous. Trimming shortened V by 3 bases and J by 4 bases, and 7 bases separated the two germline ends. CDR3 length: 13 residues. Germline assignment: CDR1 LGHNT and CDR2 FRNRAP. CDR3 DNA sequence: TGTGCTAGTGGTTTTGACACGAATCAGCCCCAGCATTTT. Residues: CASGFDTNQPQHF.

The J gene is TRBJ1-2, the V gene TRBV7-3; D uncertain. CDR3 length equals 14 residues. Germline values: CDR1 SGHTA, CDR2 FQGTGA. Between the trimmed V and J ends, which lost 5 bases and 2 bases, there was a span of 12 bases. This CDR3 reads CASSKGIGNYGYTF. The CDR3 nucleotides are TGTGCCAGCAGCAAAGGCATCGGGAACTATGGCTACACCTTC.

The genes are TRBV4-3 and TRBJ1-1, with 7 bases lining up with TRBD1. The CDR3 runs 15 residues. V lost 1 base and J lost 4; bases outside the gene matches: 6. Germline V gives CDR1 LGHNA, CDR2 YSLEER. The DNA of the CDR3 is TGCGCCAGCAGCCAAGGGAACAGGGGATCCACTGAAGCTTTCTTT. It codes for CASSQGNRGSTEAFF.

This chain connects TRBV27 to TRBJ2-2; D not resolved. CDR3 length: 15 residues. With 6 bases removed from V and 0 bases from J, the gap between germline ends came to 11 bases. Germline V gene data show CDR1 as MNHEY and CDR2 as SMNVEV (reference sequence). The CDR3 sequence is CASRDLQANTGELFF. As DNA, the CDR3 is TGTGCCAGCAGAGATTTACAAGCGAACACCGGGGAGCTGTTTTTT.